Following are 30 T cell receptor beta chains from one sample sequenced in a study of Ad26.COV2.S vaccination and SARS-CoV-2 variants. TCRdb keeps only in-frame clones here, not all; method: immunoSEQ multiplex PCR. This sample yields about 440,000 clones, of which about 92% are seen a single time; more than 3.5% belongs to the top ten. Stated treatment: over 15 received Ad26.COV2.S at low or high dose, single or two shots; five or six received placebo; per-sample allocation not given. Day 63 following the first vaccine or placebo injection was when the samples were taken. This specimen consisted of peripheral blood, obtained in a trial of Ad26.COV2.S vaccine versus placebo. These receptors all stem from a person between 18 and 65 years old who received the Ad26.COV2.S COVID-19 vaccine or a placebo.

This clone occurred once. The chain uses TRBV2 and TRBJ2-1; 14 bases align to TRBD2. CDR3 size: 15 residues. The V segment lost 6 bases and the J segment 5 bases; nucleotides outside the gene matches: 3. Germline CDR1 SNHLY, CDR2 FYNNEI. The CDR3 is CASRGLAGDHNEQFF. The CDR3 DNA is TGTGCCAGCAGGGGACTAGCGGGAGACCACAATGAGCAGTTCTTC.

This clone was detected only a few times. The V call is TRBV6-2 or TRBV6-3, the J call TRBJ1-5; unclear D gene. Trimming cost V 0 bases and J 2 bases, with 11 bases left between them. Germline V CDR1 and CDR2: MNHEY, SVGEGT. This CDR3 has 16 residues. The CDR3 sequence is CASSYSLTQRNQPQHF. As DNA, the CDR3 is TGTGCCAGCAGTTACTCCCTGACACAGCGCAATCAGCCCCAGCATTTT.

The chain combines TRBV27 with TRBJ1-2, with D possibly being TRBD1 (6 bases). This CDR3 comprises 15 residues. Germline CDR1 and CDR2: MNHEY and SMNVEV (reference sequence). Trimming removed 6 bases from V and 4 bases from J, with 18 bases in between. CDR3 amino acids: CASRPIQGIGYGYTF. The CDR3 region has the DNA TGTGCCAGCAGACCTATACAGGGCATCGGCTATGGCTACACCTTC.

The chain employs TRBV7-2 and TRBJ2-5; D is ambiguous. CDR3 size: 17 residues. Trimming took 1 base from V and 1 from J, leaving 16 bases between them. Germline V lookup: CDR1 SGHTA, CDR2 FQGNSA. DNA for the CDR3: TGTGCCAGCAGCTTAGATCCCCCCGGCGGAGTCCAAGAGACCCAGTACTTC. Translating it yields CASSLDPPGGVQETQYF.

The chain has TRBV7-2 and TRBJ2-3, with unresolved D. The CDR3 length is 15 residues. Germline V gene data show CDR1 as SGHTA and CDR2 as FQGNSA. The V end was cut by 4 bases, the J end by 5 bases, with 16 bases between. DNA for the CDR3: TGTGCCAGCAGCTACTCGGGCGCGACACAAGATACGCAGTATTTT. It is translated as CASSYSGATQDTQYF. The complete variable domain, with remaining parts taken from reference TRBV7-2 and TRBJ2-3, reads GAGVSQSPSNKVTEKGKDVELRCDPISGHTALYWYRQSLGQGLEFLIYFQGNSAPDKSGLPSDRFSAERTGGSVSTLTIQRTQQEDSAVYLCASSYSGATQDTQYFGPGTRLTVL.

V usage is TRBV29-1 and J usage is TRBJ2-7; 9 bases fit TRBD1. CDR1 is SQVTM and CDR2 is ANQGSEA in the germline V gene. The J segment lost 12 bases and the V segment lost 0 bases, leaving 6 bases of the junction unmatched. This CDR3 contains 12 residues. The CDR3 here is CSVEDKTGGRYF. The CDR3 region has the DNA TGCAGCGTTGAAGACAAAACAGGGGGCAGGTACTTC.

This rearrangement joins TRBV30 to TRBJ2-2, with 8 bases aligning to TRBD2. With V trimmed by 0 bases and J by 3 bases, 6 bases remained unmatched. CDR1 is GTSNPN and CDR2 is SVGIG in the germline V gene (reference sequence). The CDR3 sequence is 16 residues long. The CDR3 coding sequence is TGTGCCTGGAGTGTCCCCGCAGCGGGAGACACCGGGGAGCTGTTTTTT. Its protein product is CAWSVPAAGDTGELFF.

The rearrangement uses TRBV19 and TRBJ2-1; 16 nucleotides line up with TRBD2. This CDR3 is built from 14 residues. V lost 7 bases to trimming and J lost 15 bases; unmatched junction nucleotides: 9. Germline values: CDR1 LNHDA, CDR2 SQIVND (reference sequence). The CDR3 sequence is CASTSGTSGRVPFF. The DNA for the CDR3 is TGTGCCAGTACCTCTGGGACTAGCGGGAGGGTTCCGTTCTTC.

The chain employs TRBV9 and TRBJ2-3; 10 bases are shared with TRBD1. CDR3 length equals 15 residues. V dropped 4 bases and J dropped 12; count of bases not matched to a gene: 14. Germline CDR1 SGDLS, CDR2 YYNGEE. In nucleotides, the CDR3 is TGTGCCAGCAGCCCCGGACAGGGGGGCCGGGCCCTCCAGTATTTT. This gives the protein CASSPGQGGRALQYF. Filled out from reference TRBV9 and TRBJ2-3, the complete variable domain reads DSGVTQTPKHLITATGQRVTLRCSPRSGDLSVYWYQQSLDQGLQFLIQYYNGEERAKGNILERFSAQQFPDLHSELNLSSLELGDSALYFCASSPGQGGRALQYFGPGTRLTVL.

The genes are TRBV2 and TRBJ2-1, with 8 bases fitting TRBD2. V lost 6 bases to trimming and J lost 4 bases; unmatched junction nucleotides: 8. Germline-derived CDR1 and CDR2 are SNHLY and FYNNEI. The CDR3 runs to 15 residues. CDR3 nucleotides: TGTGCCAGCAGGCTAACTAGCGGAGGATACAATGAGCAGTTCTTC. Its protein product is CASRLTSGGYNEQFF. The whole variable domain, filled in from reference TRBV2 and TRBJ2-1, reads EPEVTQTPSHQVTQMGQEVILRCVPISNHLYFYWYRQILGQKVEFLVSFYNNEISEKSEIFDDQFSVERPDGSNFTLKIRSTKLEDSAMYFCASRLTSGGYNEQFFGPGTRLTVL.

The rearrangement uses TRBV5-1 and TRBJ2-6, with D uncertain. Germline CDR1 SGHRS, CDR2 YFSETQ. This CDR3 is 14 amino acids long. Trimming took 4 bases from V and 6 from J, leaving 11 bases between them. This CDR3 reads CASSHPELANVLTF. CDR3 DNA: TGCGCCAGCAGCCACCCGGAATTGGCCAACGTCCTGACTTTC.

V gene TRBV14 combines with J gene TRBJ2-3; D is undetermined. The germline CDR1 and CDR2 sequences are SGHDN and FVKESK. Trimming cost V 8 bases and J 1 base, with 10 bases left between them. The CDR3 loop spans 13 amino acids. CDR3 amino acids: CASGLRGTDTQYF. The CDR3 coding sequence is TGTGCCAGCGGTTTAAGGGGCACAGATACGCAGTATTTT.

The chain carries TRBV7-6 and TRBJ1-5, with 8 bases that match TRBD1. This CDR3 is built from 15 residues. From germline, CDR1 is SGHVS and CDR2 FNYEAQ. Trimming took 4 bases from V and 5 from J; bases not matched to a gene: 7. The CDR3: CASSSGQGAHQPQHF. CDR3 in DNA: TGTGCCAGCAGCTCCGGCCAGGGGGCCCATCAGCCCCAGCATTTT.

The DNA for the CDR3 is TGTGCCATCAGTGGTGACGCGTTGACCAGTGAGCAGTTCTTC. Translation: CAISGDALTSEQFF. The rearrangement joins TRBV10-3 to TRBJ2-1; unclear D gene. The germline V gene encodes CDR1 ENHRY and CDR2 SYGVKD. Trimming removed 4 bases from V and 9 bases from J, with 16 bases in between. CDR3 length equals 14 residues.

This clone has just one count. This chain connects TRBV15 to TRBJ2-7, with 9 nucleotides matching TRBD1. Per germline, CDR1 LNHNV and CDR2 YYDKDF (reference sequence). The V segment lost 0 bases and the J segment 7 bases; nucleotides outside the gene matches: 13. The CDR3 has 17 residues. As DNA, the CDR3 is TGTGCCACCAGCAGAGACCTGGGACAGGGTGCCTTGGGGGAGCAGTACTTC. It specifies CATSRDLGQGALGEQYF.

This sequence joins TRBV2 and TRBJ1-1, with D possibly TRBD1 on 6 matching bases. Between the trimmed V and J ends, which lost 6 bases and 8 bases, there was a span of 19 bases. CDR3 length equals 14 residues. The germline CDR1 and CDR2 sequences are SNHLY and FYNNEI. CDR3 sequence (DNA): TGTGCCAGCAGGTACAGGGCTAGTCAAATCGAAGCTTTCTTT. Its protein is CASRYRASQIEAFF.

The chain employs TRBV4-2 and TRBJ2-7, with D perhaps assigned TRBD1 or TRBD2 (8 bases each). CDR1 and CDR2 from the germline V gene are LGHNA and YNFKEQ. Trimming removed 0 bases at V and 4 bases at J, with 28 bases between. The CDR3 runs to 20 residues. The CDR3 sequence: CASSQEFGQGRLARTYEQYF. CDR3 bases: TGTGCCAGCAGCCAAGAATTCGGACAGGGTAGACTAGCGCGCACATACGAGCAGTACTTC.

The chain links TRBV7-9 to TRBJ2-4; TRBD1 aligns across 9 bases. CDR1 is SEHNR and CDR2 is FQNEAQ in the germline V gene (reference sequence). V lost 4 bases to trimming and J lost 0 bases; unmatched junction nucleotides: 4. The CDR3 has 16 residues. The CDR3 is CASSSGTGRAKNIQYF. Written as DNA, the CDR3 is TGTGCCAGCAGCTCCGGGACAGGGAGAGCCAAAAACATTCAGTACTTC.

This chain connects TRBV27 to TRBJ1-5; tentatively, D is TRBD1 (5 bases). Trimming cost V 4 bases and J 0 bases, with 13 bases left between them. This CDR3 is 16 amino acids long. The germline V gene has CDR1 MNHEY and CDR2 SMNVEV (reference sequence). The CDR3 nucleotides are TGTGCCAGCAGTTCGATCCGGGGGGGTAGCAATCAGCCCCAGCATTTT. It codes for CASSSIRGGSNQPQHF.

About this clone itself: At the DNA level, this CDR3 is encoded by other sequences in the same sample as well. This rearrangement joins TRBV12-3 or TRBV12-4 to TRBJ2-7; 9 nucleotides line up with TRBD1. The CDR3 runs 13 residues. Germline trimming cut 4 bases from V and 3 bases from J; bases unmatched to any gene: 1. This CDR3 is CASSWGQGYEQYF. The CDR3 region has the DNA TGTGCCAGCAGTTGGGGACAGGGCTACGAGCAGTACTTC.

CDR3 amino acids: CASRNRANTDTQYF. The CDR3 DNA follows: TGTGCCAGCAGGAACAGGGCCAACACAGATACGCAGTATTTT. The rearrangement links TRBV7-2 to TRBJ2-3, with D perhaps matching TRBD1 (6 bases). The CDR3 sequence is 14 residues long. Germline V lookup: CDR1 SGHTA, CDR2 FQGNSA. Trimming shortened V by 6 bases and J by 2 bases, and 12 bases separated the two germline ends.

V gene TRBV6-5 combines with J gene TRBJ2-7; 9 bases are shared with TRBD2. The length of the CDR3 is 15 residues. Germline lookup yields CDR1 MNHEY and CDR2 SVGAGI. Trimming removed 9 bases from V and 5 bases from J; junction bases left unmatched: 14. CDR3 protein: CASDLAGGPRDEQYF. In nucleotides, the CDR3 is TGTGCCAGTGACTTGGCGGGAGGGCCGAGGGACGAGCAGTACTTC.

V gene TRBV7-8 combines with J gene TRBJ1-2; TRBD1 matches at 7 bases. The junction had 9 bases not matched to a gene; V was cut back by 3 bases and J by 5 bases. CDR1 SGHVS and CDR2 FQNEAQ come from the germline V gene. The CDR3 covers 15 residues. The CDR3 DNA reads TGTGCCAGCAGCTTGGAGGAGACAGGGCTTTATGGCTACACCTTC. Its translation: CASSLEETGLYGYTF.

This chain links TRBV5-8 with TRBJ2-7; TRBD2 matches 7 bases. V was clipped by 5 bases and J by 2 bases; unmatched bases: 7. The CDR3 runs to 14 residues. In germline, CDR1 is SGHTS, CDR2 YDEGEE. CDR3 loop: CASSFVGGAYEQYF. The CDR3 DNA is TGTGCCAGCAGTTTCGTTGGGGGGGCCTACGAGCAGTACTTC.

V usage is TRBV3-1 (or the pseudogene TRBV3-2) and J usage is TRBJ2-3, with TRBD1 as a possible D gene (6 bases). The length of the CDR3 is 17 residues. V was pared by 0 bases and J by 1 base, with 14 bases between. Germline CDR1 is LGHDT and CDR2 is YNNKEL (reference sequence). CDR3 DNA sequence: TGTGCCAGCAGCCAAGATAAGGCCCCAGGGGGCACAGATACGCAGTATTTT. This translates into CASSQDKAPGGTDTQYF.

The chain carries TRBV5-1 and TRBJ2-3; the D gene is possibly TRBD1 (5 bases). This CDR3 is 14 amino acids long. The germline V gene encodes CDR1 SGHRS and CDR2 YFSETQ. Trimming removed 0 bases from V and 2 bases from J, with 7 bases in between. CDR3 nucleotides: TGCGCCAGCAGCTTGGAAGGGGTCACAGATACGCAGTATTTT. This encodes CASSLEGVTDTQYF.

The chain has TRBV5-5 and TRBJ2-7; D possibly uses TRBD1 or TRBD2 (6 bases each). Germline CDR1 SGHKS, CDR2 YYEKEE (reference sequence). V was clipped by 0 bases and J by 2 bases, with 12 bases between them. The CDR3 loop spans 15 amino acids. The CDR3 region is CASSLAGDTPYEQYF. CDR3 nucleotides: TGTGCCAGCAGCTTGGCGGGGGACACACCCTACGAGCAGTACTTC.

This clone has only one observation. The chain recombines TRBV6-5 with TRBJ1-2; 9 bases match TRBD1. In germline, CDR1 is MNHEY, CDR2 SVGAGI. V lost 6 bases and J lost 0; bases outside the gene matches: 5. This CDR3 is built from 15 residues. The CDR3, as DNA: TGTGCCAGCAGAAGACAGGGGGGTTCTAACTATGGCTACACCTTC. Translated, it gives CASRRQGGSNYGYTF.

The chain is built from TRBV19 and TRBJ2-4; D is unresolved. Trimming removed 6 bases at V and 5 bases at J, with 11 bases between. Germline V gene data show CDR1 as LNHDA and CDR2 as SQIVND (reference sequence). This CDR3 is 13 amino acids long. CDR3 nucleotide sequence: TGTGCCAGTAGACAGACGGGCCAAAACATTCAGTACTTC. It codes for CASRQTGQNIQYF.

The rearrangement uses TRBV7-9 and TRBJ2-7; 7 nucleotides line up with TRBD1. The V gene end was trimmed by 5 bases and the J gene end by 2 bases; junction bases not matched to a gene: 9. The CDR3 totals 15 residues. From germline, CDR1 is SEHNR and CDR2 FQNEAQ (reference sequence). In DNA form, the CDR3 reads TGTGCCAGCAGCCTCGACAGGGTATCGACCTACGAGCAGTACTTC. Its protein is CASSLDRVSTYEQYF. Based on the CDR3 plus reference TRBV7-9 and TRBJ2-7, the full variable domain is DTGVSQNPRHKITKRGQNVTFRCDPISEHNRLYWYRQTLGQGPEFLTYFQNEAQLEKSRLLSDRFSAERPKGSFSTLEIQRTEQGDSAMYLCASSLDRVSTYEQYFGPGTRLTVT.